Sequencing of this T cell receptor beta chain was carried out in a study of T cells after yellow fever vaccination. Study background: When fractions had low cell numbers, they were prepared with SMART-Seq v4 Ultra Low Input.

A few counts support this clonotype. Its antigen is unknown. Study outcomes and limitations: At less than 97% for CD4 and 75% to 90% for CD8, most primary-vaccination clones showed up again after the booster.

TCRdb reprocessed the 5' RACE reads with MiXCR, giving one entry per CDR3 protein. The sample has just over 250,000 distinct CDR3 sequences, about 5% seen once. This receptor was taken from a man aged 18 to 30 who received the YFV17D yellow fever vaccine. The specimen comprised CD4+ T cells sorted from PBMCs, sampled on the day of the yellow fever booster vaccination.

This CDR3 is CASSLFGRQAFF. The CDR3 nucleotides read TGTGCCAGCAGCTTATTTGGCAGACAAGCTTTCTTT. J is TRBJ1-1 and V is TRBV7-2; D ambiguous. The CDR3 covers 12 residues. Trimming removed 2 bases at V and 9 bases at J, with 10 bases between. Germline CDR1 and CDR2: SGHTA and FQGNSA. Together with reference TRBV7-2 and TRBJ1-1, the CDR3 gives the full variable domain: GAGVSQSPSNKVTEKGKDVELRCDPISGHTALYWYRQSLGQGLEFLIYFQGNSAPDKSGLPSDRFSAERTGGSVSTLTIQRTQQEDSAVYLCASSLFGRQAFFGQGTRLTVV.